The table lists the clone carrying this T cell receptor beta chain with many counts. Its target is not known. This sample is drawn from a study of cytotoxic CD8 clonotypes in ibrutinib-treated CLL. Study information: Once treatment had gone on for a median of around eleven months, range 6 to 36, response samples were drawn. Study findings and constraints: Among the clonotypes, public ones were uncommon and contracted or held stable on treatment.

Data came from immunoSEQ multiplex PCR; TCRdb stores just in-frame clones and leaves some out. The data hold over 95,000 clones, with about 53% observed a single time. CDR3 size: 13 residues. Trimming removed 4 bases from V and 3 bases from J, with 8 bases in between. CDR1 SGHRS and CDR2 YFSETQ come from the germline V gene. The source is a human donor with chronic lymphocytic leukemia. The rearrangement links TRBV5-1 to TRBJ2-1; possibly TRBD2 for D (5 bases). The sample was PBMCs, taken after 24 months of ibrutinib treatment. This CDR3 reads CASSAAGYNEQFF. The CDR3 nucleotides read TGCGCCAGCAGCGCCGCGGGCTACAATGAGCAGTTCTTC.